Below, 25 T cell receptor beta chains from the same sample are listed, as sequenced in a study of T cells after yellow fever vaccination (dated by TCRdb to the late 2010s). The treatment or condition label, as the study defines it: live attenuated yellow fever vaccine strain. The library was built by means of 5' RACE. The sequencer listed for this sample is Illumina NovaSeq 6000. TCRdb trimmed the raw reads at Q25, called clones with MiXCR and kept productive beta chains. Identical CDR3 proteins give one entry, which carries the most common genes and DNA. Present in this sample are roughly 320,000 distinct CDR3 sequences, roughly 10% of which were seen just once. About 3% of the sample comes from the top ten. Sample: CD4+ T cells sorted from PBMCs, taken 45 days after the yellow fever booster vaccination. These TCRs come from a young man who received the YFV17D yellow fever vaccine.

This clonotype was seen repeatedly, ten times or more. The chain recombines TRBV29-1 with TRBJ1-4; the match to TRBD1 covers 10 bases. CDR3 length equals 13 residues. The junction had 5 bases not matched to a gene; V was cut back by 6 bases and J by 7 bases. The germline CDR1 and CDR2 sequences are SQVTM and ANQGSEA. This CDR3 reads CSVRRDRGEKLFF. The CDR3 bases are TGCAGCGTCCGCCGGGACAGGGGTGAAAAACTGTTTTTT.

The table lists this clonotype with many counts. This chain links TRBV4-1 with TRBJ1-1; perhaps TRBD1 as D (5 bases). Looked up from germline, CDR1 is MGHRA and CDR2 is YSYEKL. The CDR3 covers 17 residues. V was trimmed by 2 bases and J by 2 bases, leaving 18 bases between them. The CDR3 DNA sequence: TGCGCCAGCAGCCAACCGCGGGCTGGGGCAGCCAACACTGAAGCTTTCTTT. This codes for CASSQPRAGAANTEAFF.

V gene TRBV4-2 combines with J gene TRBJ1-6, with D hard to call. Trimming shortened V by 4 bases and J by 8 bases, and 12 bases separated the two germline ends. Germline CDR1 is LGHNA and CDR2 is YNFKEQ. CDR3 size: 14 residues. CDR3 residues: CASSREVSDSPLHF. As DNA, the CDR3 is TGTGCCAGCAGCCGTGAGGTCAGTGATTCACCCCTCCACTTT.

This clonotype came up a few times. The gene calls are TRBV10-3 and TRBJ1-1, with D unresolved. Germline V lookup: CDR1 ENHRY, CDR2 SYGVKD. Trimming took 4 bases from V and 0 from J, leaving 6 bases between them. The CDR3 runs to 13 residues. The chain's CDR3 is CAISGPLNTEAFF. The CDR3 nucleotides read TGTGCCATCAGTGGTCCGTTGAACACTGAAGCTTTCTTT.

This clonotype has just a few counts. The chain recombines TRBV4-3 with TRBJ1-4; D is uncertain. The germline V gene encodes CDR1 LGHNA and CDR2 YSLEER. V shed 0 bases and J shed 8 bases, with 10 bases lying between them. This CDR3 has 14 residues. The CDR3 spells CASSQDGTGEKLFF. CDR3 nucleotide sequence: TGCGCCAGCAGCCAAGACGGAACGGGAGAAAAACTGTTTTTT.

This clonotype was counted at least ten times. The CDR3 sequence: CATSRDRATNEQFF. The CDR3 DNA is TGTGCCACCAGCAGAGATCGAGCGACGAATGAGCAGTTCTTC. This chain links TRBV15 with TRBJ2-1; D unclear. Trimming took off 0 bases at V and 7 bases at J, with 10 bases between the two ends. Germline CDR1 and CDR2: LNHNV and YYDKDF (reference sequence). The CDR3 loop spans 14 amino acids.

This clonotype was picked up a small number of times. The J gene is TRBJ2-5, the V gene TRBV11-3; D uncertain. The CDR3 is made up of 14 amino acids. CDR1 is SGHNT and CDR2 is YENEEA in the germline V gene. V lost 5 bases and J 1 base, leaving 11 bases between the germline ends. CDR3 coding DNA: TGTGCCAGCAGCCGAGACGGACCCCAAGAGACCCAGTACTTC. It is translated as CASSRDGPQETQYF.

V is TRBV4-3 and J is TRBJ1-2; D is possibly TRBD1 (6 bases). Germline V gene sequence: CDR1 LGHNA, CDR2 YSLEER. CDR3 length equals 14 residues. Between the trimmed V and J ends, which lost 3 bases and 3 bases, there was a span of 11 bases. The CDR3 spells CASSHQGGDYGYTF. The CDR3 nucleotides read TGCGCCAGCAGCCACCAAGGGGGGGACTATGGCTACACCTTC.

The CDR3, as DNA: TGCAGCGTCGCTACGAGCTACAATGAGCAGTTCTTC. Translated, it gives CSVATSYNEQFF. This chain links TRBV29-1 with TRBJ2-1, with no clear D. Germline V gives CDR1 SQVTM, CDR2 ANQGSEA. Trimming left V 6 bases short and J 3 bases short, with 9 bases between. The CDR3 length is 12 residues.

The V call is TRBV10-3, the J call TRBJ2-2; no clear D gene. CDR1 and CDR2 from the germline V gene are ENHRY and SYGVKD. V lost 7 bases, J lost 7 bases, and 13 bases lay in between. The CDR3 covers 13 residues. CDR3 region: CAITSSSDGELFF. The CDR3 DNA follows: TGTGCCATCACCTCAAGCAGCGACGGGGAGCTGTTTTTT.

This clonotype was picked up many times. The chain couples TRBV7-6 to TRBJ2-2, with D possibly being TRBD1 or TRBD2 (6 bases each). The germline V and J ends were trimmed by 8 bases and 6 bases, with 13 bases remaining between them. This CDR3 comprises 13 residues. Germline CDR1 reads SGHVS; CDR2 reads FNYEAQ. The CDR3 reads CASGGQNSGELFF. The CDR3 DNA follows: TGTGCCAGCGGGGGGCAAAACTCCGGGGAGCTGTTTTTT. The whole variable domain, filled in from reference TRBV7-6 and TRBJ2-2, reads GAGVSQSPRYKVTKRGQDVALRCDPISGHVSLYWYRQALGQGPEFLTYFNYEAQQDKSGLPNDRFSAERPEGSISTLTIQRTEQRDSAMYRCASGGQNSGELFFGEGSRLTVL.

This sequence joins TRBV4-3 and TRBJ1-2, with D hard to call. V gave up 4 bases and J gave up 2 bases, with 5 bases separating them. The CDR3 spans 12 residues. CDR1 and CDR2 (germline): LGHNA, YSLEER. CDR3 DNA: TGCGCCAGCAGCCGTCCAAACTATGGCTACACCTTC. This codes for CASSRPNYGYTF.

The chain uses TRBV5-1 and TRBJ2-3, with D possibly TRBD1 on 5 matching bases. Germline V gene lookup returns CDR1 SGHRS and CDR2 YFSETQ. Trimming cost V 1 base and J 6 bases, with 12 bases left between them. The CDR3 is 14 amino acids. Here the CDR3 DNA reads TGCGCCAGCAGCTTGAGGGGCACAGCCGATACGCAGTATTTT. It translates to CASSLRGTADTQYF. The full variable domain, completed using reference TRBV5-1 and TRBJ2-3, is KAGVTQTPRYLIKTRGQQVTLSCSPISGHRSVSWYQQTPGQGLQFLFEYFSETQRNKGNFPGRFSGRQFSNSRSEMNVSTLELGDSALYLCASSLRGTADTQYFGPGTRLTVL.

The V and J genes are TRBV5-6 and TRBJ2-3; 7 bases line up with TRBD2. The length of the CDR3 is 16 residues. The germline V gene encodes CDR1 SGHDT and CDR2 YYEEEE. V dropped 2 bases and J dropped 0; count of bases not matched to a gene: 6. The CDR3 here is CASSLRSGASTDTQYF. DNA for the CDR3: TGTGCCAGCAGCTTACGAAGCGGGGCTAGCACAGATACGCAGTATTTT.

The chain links TRBV20-1 to TRBJ2-3; D ambiguous. V lost 2 bases and J lost 4, with 4 bases in between. Germline lookup yields CDR1 DFQATT and CDR2 SNEGSKA (reference sequence). The CDR3 is 11 residues long. The CDR3 DNA is TGCAGTGCTAGAATAGCAGATACGCAGTATTTT. Its protein product is CSARIADTQYF.

This clonotype was picked up many times. The V gene is TRBV4-1, the J gene TRBJ2-5; 7 nucleotides match TRBD2. The CDR3 contains 16 residues. The germline gives CDR1 MGHRA, CDR2 YSYEKL. J gave up 4 bases and V 3 bases, and 11 bases lay outside the gene matches. CDR3 in DNA: TGCGCCAGCAGCCATTCTTCCGGGGGGACCACAGAGACCCAGTACTTC. It translates to CASSHSSGGTTETQYF.

This clonotype was detected many times. The chain joins TRBV4-2 to TRBJ2-7; no clear D gene. This CDR3 is 14 amino acids long. V lost 0 bases and J 7 bases, leaving 13 bases between the germline ends. Germline-derived CDR1 and CDR2 are LGHNA and YNFKEQ. CDR3: CASSQELGSWEQYF. The CDR3 nucleotides read TGTGCCAGCAGCCAAGAATTAGGGTCTTGGGAGCAGTACTTC.

This clonotype appeared a single time. CDR3 residues: CASSHSRGSGANVLTF. Written as DNA, the CDR3 is TGTGCCAGCAGCCACTCCCGGGGCTCTGGGGCCAACGTCCTGACTTTC. The V gene is TRBV3-1, the J gene TRBJ2-6; the D gene is possibly TRBD2 (5 bases). This CDR3 has 16 residues. V was shortened by 3 bases and J by 0 bases, with 9 bases between the two germline ends. The germline gives CDR1 LGHDT, CDR2 YNNKEL (reference sequence). The whole variable domain, filled in from reference TRBV3-1 and TRBJ2-6, reads DTAVSQTPKYLVTQMGNDKSIKCEQNLGHDTMYWYKQDSKKFLKIMFSYNNKELIINETVPNRFSPKSPDKAHLNLHINSLELGDSAVYFCASSHSRGSGANVLTFGAGSRLTVL.

The gene calls are TRBV20-1 and TRBJ2-5; D gene unclear. The ends were cut back, 0 bases at V and 2 bases at J, with 10 bases in the middle. There are 14 residues in the CDR3. Germline CDR1 is DFQATT and CDR2 is SNEGSKA (reference sequence). The CDR3 nucleotides read TGCAGTGCTAGAGATAGCCAGAGACAAGAGACCCAGTACTTC. This gives the protein CSARDSQRQETQYF.

This clonotype was seen more than once but under ten times. The rearrangement links TRBV4-2 to TRBJ2-5; D possibly corresponds to TRBD2 (6 bases). The germline V gene encodes CDR1 LGHNA and CDR2 YNFKEQ. With 2 bases removed from V and 5 bases from J, the gap between germline ends came to 15 bases. CDR3 length: 15 amino acids. The CDR3 sequence is CASSQLRGGVETQYF. As DNA, the CDR3 is TGTGCCAGCAGCCAACTCCGCGGCGGGGTGGAGACCCAGTACTTC.

The rearrangement uses TRBV4-1 and TRBJ1-2; maybe TRBD1 (5 bases). The CDR3 length is 17 residues. Germline V gene lookup returns CDR1 MGHRA and CDR2 YSYEKL. V lost 3 bases and J lost 5, with 22 bases in between. CDR3 region: CASSHTLPGRGLYGYTF. The CDR3 DNA is TGCGCCAGCAGCCACACTCTGCCGGGACGCGGACTGTATGGCTACACCTTC.

This clonotype was observed a few times. The rearrangement joins TRBV9 to TRBJ2-3; TRBD2 matches 15 bases. The CDR3 contains 17 residues. CDR1 is SGDLS, CDR2 YYNGEE, per germline. J gave up 2 bases and V 4 bases, and 5 bases lay outside the gene matches. The CDR3 region is CASSTGLAGGITDTQYF. The DNA for the CDR3 is TGTGCCAGCAGCACGGGACTAGCGGGGGGTATCACAGATACGCAGTATTTT.

This chain joins TRBV28 and TRBJ2-5; 7 bases line up with TRBD2. The germline V gene has CDR1 MDHEN and CDR2 SYDVKM. This CDR3 contains 13 residues. V shed 11 bases, J shed 0 bases, and the junction held 6 bases outside the gene matches. The CDR3 DNA sequence: TGTGCCTCCGGGAGCGGGGACCAAGAGACCCAGTACTTC. It codes for CASGSGDQETQYF.

This clonotype was detected a few times. The chain recombines TRBV10-3 with TRBJ1-4; D may be TRBD1 (5 bases). The CDR3 consists of 14 residues. Looked up from germline, CDR1 is ENHRY and CDR2 is SYGVKD. Trimming left V 6 bases short and J 6 bases short, with 14 bases between. The CDR3 here is CAIRPGLRHEKLFF. The CDR3 DNA follows: TGTGCCATCAGACCGGGACTCAGGCATGAAAAACTGTTTTTT.

V usage is TRBV6-2 or TRBV6-3 and J usage is TRBJ1-5, with D possibly being TRBD1 (5 bases). V dropped 5 bases and J dropped 4 bases, with 21 bases sitting between them. The CDR3 has 17 residues. Germline assignment: CDR1 MNHEY and CDR2 SVGEGT. CDR3 sequence: CASSKGFADSSNQPQHF. In DNA form, the CDR3 reads TGTGCCAGCAGTAAAGGTTTCGCCGACAGCTCTAATCAGCCCCAGCATTTT.